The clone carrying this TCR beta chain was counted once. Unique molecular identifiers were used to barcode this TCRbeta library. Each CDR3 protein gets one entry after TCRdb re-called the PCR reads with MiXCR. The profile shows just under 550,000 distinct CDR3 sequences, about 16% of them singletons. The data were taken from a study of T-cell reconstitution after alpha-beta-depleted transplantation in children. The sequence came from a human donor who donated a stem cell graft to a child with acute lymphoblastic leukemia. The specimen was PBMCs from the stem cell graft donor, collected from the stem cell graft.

CDR3 loop: CATSDPNGIPNYGYTF. In DNA, the CDR3 is TGTGCCACCAGTGACCCGAACGGGATCCCGAACTATGGCTACACCTTC. The rearrangement links TRBV24-1 to TRBJ1-2; D call uncertain. The CDR3 runs 16 residues. V was cut by 4 bases and J by 2 bases, with 16 bases left in between. Germline lookup yields CDR1 KGHDR and CDR2 SFDVKD.